This passage covers 15 T cell receptor beta chains from one sample sequenced in a study of T cell repertoires in cytomegalovirus infection. TCRdb independently ran MiXCR on the reads; one entry per CDR3 protein. In the table there are about 300,000 distinct CDR3 sequences, roughly 23% of which are singletons. Sequencing was done on a sample of PBMCs. These receptor sequences come from a human donor in good health (CMV status not recorded). Some clones in this sample may be carry-over from other donors' samples.

The sample holds a few counts of this clonotype. J is TRBJ1-6 and V is TRBV6-5, with TRBD1 as a possible D gene (5 bases). V lost 2 bases, J lost 8 bases, and 16 bases lay in between. Germline V gene data show CDR1 as MNHEY and CDR2 as SVGAGI. The CDR3 has 16 residues. The DNA for the CDR3 is TGTGCCAGCAGTTACCTTTCCGCCCCGGGGGATTCACCCCTCCACTTT. Its translation: CASSYLSAPGDSPLHF.

This clonotype was found many times. The rearrangement links TRBV6-1 to TRBJ2-7, with D perhaps TRBD1 (6 bases). CDR1 and CDR2 (germline): MNHNS, SASEGT. CDR3 length equals 14 residues. V was pared by 4 bases and J by 7 bases, with 17 bases between. The CDR3 sequence: CASSGGLTGSEQYV. CDR3 DNA sequence: TGTGCCAGCAGTGGGGGATTGACAGGATCAGAGCAGTACGTC.

The CDR3 region is CASTGGGPYEQYF. For the CDR3, the DNA is TGTGCCAGCACCGGAGGGGGGCCCTACGAGCAGTACTTC. The rearrangement links TRBV28 to TRBJ2-7, with D perhaps assigned TRBD1 or TRBD2 (6 bases each). There are 13 residues in the CDR3. Germline values: CDR1 MDHEN, CDR2 SYDVKM. The V and J ends lost 7 bases and 2 bases respectively, with 12 bases between them. Using reference TRBV28 and TRBJ2-7 for the parts outside the CDR3, the full variable domain is DVKVTQSSRYLVKRTGEKVFLECVQDMDHENMFWYRQDPGLGLRLIYFSYDVKMKEKGDIPEGYSVSREKKERFSLILESASTNQTSMYLCASTGGGPYEQYFGPGTRLTVT.

This clonotype was detected only a few times. The chain has TRBV7-6 and TRBJ2-2; tentatively, D is TRBD1 (6 bases). The germline V gene encodes CDR1 SGHVS and CDR2 FNYEAQ. This CDR3 region has 17 residues. V lost 5 bases and J 0 bases, leaving 16 bases between the germline ends. This CDR3 reads CASSPLGDTSNTGELFF. Written as DNA, the CDR3 is TGTGCCAGCAGCCCCCTAGGGGACACTTCGAACACCGGGGAGCTGTTTTTT. The full variable domain, completed using reference TRBV7-6 and TRBJ2-2, is GAGVSQSPRYKVTKRGQDVALRCDPISGHVSLYWYRQALGQGPEFLTYFNYEAQQDKSGLPNDRFSAERPEGSISTLTIQRTEQRDSAMYRCASSPLGDTSNTGELFFGEGSRLTVL.

This clonotype showed up many times. The chain joins TRBV7-2 to TRBJ1-4, with D maybe TRBD1 (5 bases). CDR1 is SGHTA, CDR2 FQGNSA, per germline. Trimming removed 7 bases from V and 5 bases from J, with 17 bases in between. This CDR3 is built from 15 residues. CDR3 residues: CASTMGRGRNEKLFF. The CDR3 region has the DNA TGTGCCAGCACCATGGGGCGGGGGAGGAATGAAAAACTGTTTTTT.

This clonotype was detected ten times or more. The CDR3 nucleotides are TGTGCCAGCAGCTGGCCGAGGACAGGGGTTAGGACTGAAGCTTTCTTT. Translating gives CASSWPRTGVRTEAFF. The chain couples TRBV7-2 to TRBJ1-1; 9 positions match TRBD1. V dropped 4 bases and J dropped 5; count of bases not matched to a gene: 11. The CDR3 extends over 16 amino acids. The V gene's germline CDR1 is SGHTA and CDR2 FQGNSA.

The chain combines TRBV6-2 or TRBV6-3 with TRBJ1-5, with D tentatively TRBD1 (5 bases). The CDR3 length is 13 residues. Germline assignment: CDR1 MNHEY and CDR2 SVGEGT. With 2 bases removed from V and 6 bases from J, the gap between germline ends came to 8 bases. CDR3 amino acids: CASSYGGSQPQHF. The CDR3 DNA reads as TGTGCCAGCAGTTACGGGGGAAGTCAGCCCCAGCATTTT.

The V and J genes are TRBV7-6 and TRBJ2-5; 7 bases are shared with TRBD1. Unmatched junction bases numbered 7, after V lost 5 bases and J lost 1 base. The CDR3 covers 15 residues. Germline V lookup: CDR1 SGHVS, CDR2 FNYEAQ. Here the CDR3 DNA reads TGTGCCAGCAGCAACCGACAGGGCCCCCAAGAGACCCAGTACTTC. As protein: CASSNRQGPQETQYF.

This clonotype was counted between two and nine times. The V call is TRBV5-6, the J call TRBJ1-2; D remains ambiguous. Between the trimmed V and J ends, which lost 4 bases and 3 bases, there was a span of 10 bases. Germline loops: CDR1 SGHDT, CDR2 YYEEEE. This CDR3 contains 13 residues. The CDR3 is CASSDDWDYGYTF. CDR3 DNA sequence: TGTGCCAGCAGCGACGACTGGGACTATGGCTACACCTTC.

This clonotype was picked up many times. The V gene is TRBV28, the J gene TRBJ1-2; perhaps TRBD1 as D (5 bases). The germline V gene has CDR1 MDHEN and CDR2 SYDVKM. The CDR3 contains 15 residues. V was pared by 5 bases and J by 4 bases, with 17 bases between. CDR3 in amino acids: CASSPRIQGIYGYTF. DNA of the CDR3: TGTGCCAGCAGTCCCCGGATTCAGGGCATCTATGGCTACACCTTC.

The chain has TRBV3-1 and TRBJ1-5; no clear D gene. The CDR3 runs to 14 residues. Trimming took 2 bases from V and 2 from J, leaving 7 bases between them. Germline V gives CDR1 LGHDT, CDR2 YNNKEL (reference sequence). CDR3 sequence reads: CASSQNIGNQPQHF. DNA for the CDR3: TGTGCCAGCAGCCAAAACATAGGCAATCAGCCCCAGCATTTT.

CDR3 bases: TGTGCCAGCAGGGGATTGGGACAGATAGCCAAAAACATTCAGTACTTC. It encodes CASRGLGQIAKNIQYF. The J gene is TRBJ2-4, the V gene TRBV6-1, with 7 positions matching TRBD1. The CDR3 consists of 16 residues. Germline CDR1 is MNHNS and CDR2 is SASEGT. Germline trimming cut 6 bases from V and 0 bases from J; bases unmatched to any gene: 8.

The V and J genes are TRBV7-2 and TRBJ2-7; 7 bases fit TRBD1. The germline CDR1 and CDR2 sequences are SGHTA and FQGNSA. The CDR3 contains 15 residues. The trim removed 6 bases at V and 0 bases at J, leaving 8 bases unmatched. CDR3 DNA sequence: TGTGCCAGCAGACCCGGACAGGCGGGCTCCTACGAGCAGTACTTC. It translates to CASRPGQAGSYEQYF.

The chain employs TRBV7-4 and TRBJ2-7; 7 positions agree with TRBD1. The germline V gene has CDR1 SGHVT and CDR2 SQSDAQ. Trimming removed 5 bases from V and 1 base from J; junction bases left unmatched: 5. CDR3 length: 14 residues. CDR3 protein: CASSIWDRSYEQYF. In DNA, the CDR3 is TGTGCCAGCAGCATTTGGGACAGATCCTACGAGCAGTACTTC.

The table lists this clonotype with a few counts. The chain recombines TRBV11-2 with TRBJ2-7; TRBD2 aligns across 8 bases. Per germline, CDR1 SGHAT and CDR2 FQNNGV. This CDR3 comprises 16 residues. J lost 1 base, V lost 3 bases, and 8 bases had no gene match. CDR3 loop: CASSFWGASGSYEQYF. The CDR3 DNA is TGTGCCAGCAGCTTTTGGGGGGCTAGCGGGTCCTACGAGCAGTACTTC.